The rows below give T cell receptor beta chains drawn from one sample of a study of blood T cell repertoires in COVID-19. Assay: immunoSEQ multiplex PCR; the TCRdb copy retains only in-frame clones and omits some. The sample contains 150,000 to 200,000 clones, 88% of which appear only once. Sequencing was carried out using peripheral blood. The receptors come from a man aged 50-60 years who had recovered from COVID-19. The CDR3 runs from the conserved cysteine through the conserved F or W.

j_call,v_call,cdr3_aa
TRBJ2-3,TRBV9,CASSPEIGADTQYF
TRBJ2-7,TRBV19,CASGTGSHEQYF
TRBJ1-2,TRBV5-4,CASSGGQGVGYTF
TRBJ2-1,TRBV9,CASSVVGGDRYNEQFF
TRBJ1-6,TRBV6-5,CASRAWGNSPLHF
TRBJ2-7,TRBV11-2,CASSFARSSYEQYF
TRBJ2-7,TRBV6-1,CASSEKGSYEQYF
TRBJ2-2,TRBV19,CATRDRGGNTGELFF
TRBJ2-7,TRBV6-5,CASSYDVTGQGEQYF
TRBJ1-3,TRBV7-2,CASSLLEVAGNTIYF
TRBJ1-2,TRBV25-1,CASRGGPTDYGYTF
TRBJ2-7,TRBV9,CASSVGLELYEQYF
TRBJ2-7,TRBV6-5,CASSPGGEQYF
TRBJ1-1,TRBV18,CASSPPPGNTEAFF
TRBJ2-7,TRBV6-5,CASSQQGLEQYF
TRBJ1-2,TRBV28,CASSLGQGRHYGYTF
TRBJ1-1,TRBV6-2/TRBV6-3,CASSYTGGAAFF
TRBJ2-1,TRBV5-4,CASSLIGVWYNEQFF
TRBJ2-5,TRBV29-1,CSVDSTRAGYPKETQYF
TRBJ1-5,TRBV11-2,CASSAGGRGVNQPQHF
TRBJ2-2,TRBV3-1/TRBV3-2,CASSREGVAGTNTGELFF
TRBJ1-4,TRBV5-1,CASSFYGEKLFF
TRBJ1-2,TRBV9,CASSAPTKGSYTF
TRBJ2-2,TRBV18,CASSPRHDTGELFF
TRBJ1-1,TRBV20-1,CSAAGSLEAFF
TRBJ2-7,TRBV3-1/TRBV3-2,CASSQLENYEQYF
TRBJ1-2,TRBV5-1,CASSLGVREAGYTF
TRBJ2-5,TRBV10-1,CASSARDRVIQETQYF
TRBJ1-6,TRBV2,CATHPRSRGGGNSPLHF
TRBJ2-1,TRBV19,CASSSTSGLYNEQFF
TRBJ1-1,TRBV5-1,CASSLGQGKTEAFF
TRBJ2-1,TRBV6-2/TRBV6-3,CASSTRGLGRNEQFF
TRBJ1-5,TRBV20-1,CSAMWESQHF
TRBJ2-5,TRBV19,CASKDTGGKSVETQYF
TRBJ2-5,TRBV7-6,CASSVIQGFQETQYF
TRBJ2-1,TRBV19,CASSIGLASYNEQFF
TRBJ1-6,TRBV7-4,CASTPKGTDYNSPLHF
TRBJ2-1,TRBV9,CASTRGLAPEPDEQFF
TRBJ2-7,TRBV28,CASSPTGTASYEQYF
TRBJ1-1,TRBV6-5,CASTSRLGEAFF
TRBJ2-3,TRBV3-1/TRBV3-2,CASTMAGTDTQYF
TRBJ1-4,TRBV9,CASSVGEGRNEKLFF
TRBJ1-1,TRBV9,CASSANTNTEAFF
TRBJ1-5,TRBV2,CASSERQGGQPQHF
TRBJ2-3,TRBV29-1,CSVYTGTGVQGTQYF